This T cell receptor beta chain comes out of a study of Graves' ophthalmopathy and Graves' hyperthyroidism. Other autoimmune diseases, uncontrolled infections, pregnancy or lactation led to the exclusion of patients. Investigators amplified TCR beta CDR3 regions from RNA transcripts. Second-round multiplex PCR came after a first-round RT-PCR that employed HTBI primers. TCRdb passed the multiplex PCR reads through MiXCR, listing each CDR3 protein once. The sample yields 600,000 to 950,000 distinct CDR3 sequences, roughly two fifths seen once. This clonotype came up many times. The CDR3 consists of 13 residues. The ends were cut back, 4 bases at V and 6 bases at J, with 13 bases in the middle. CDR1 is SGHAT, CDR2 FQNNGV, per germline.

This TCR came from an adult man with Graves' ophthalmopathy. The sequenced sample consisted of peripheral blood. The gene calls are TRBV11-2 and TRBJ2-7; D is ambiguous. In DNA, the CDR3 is TGTGCCAGCAGCTCCATGAATGGCTTCGAGCAGTACTTC. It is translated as CASSSMNGFEQYF.